These T cell receptor beta chains were read from a single sample in a study of beta chain features in type 1 diabetes. Data came from immunoSEQ multiplex PCR; TCRdb stores just in-frame clones and leaves some out. The sample has about 230,000 clones, 9.6% seen once; the top ten hold less than 0.035%. The specimen was naive CD4+ T cells from blood. Receptor source: a woman younger than 30 in good health. Each CDR3 is given with its conserved first and last residue. D genes are given only for firm matches. Only part of the rows carry a size: once, few, many, or a class if the clone is expanded.

V gene: TRBV30; clone size: few; CDR3 length: 12; D gene: TRBD1; J gene: TRBJ1-2; CDR3 DNA: TGTGCCAGTACAGGGGCCCTCTATGGCTACACCTTC; CDR3 protein: CASTGALYGYTF
V gene: TRBV30; clone size: NA; CDR3 length: 13; D gene: TRBD1; J gene: TRBJ2-7; CDR3 DNA: TGTGCCTGGAGTGGACAGGGGATCAGCGAGCAGTACTTC; CDR3 protein: CAWSGQGISEQYF
V gene: TRBV29-1; clone size: few; CDR3 length: 12; D gene: NA; J gene: TRBJ1-5; CDR3 DNA: TGCAGCGTTGTTGAGGGCAATCAGCCCCAGCATTTT; CDR3 protein: CSVVEGNQPQHF
V gene: TRBV14; clone size: few; CDR3 length: 16; D gene: NA; J gene: TRBJ1-1; CDR3 DNA: TGTGCCAGCAGCCAAGATATAAGGACAGTAGACACTGAAGCTTTCTTT; CDR3 protein: CASSQDIRTVDTEAFF
V gene: TRBV30; clone size: NA; CDR3 length: 16; D gene: TRBD1; J gene: TRBJ1-2; CDR3 DNA: TGTGCCTGGAGCCGGGACAGGGGTTCCGTTAACTATGGCTACACCTTC; CDR3 protein: CAWSRDRGSVNYGYTF
V gene: TRBV30; clone size: few; CDR3 length: 13; D gene: NA; J gene: TRBJ1-5; CDR3 DNA: TGTGCCTGGAGTCTTGGTCAGGATCAGCCCCAGCATTTT; CDR3 protein: CAWSLGQDQPQHF
V gene: TRBV6-5; clone size: NA; CDR3 length: 14; D gene: NA; J gene: TRBJ1-1; CDR3 DNA: TGTGCCAGCAGGCCCCGGGGGGAGGCCACTGAAGCTTTCTTT; CDR3 protein: CASRPRGEATEAFF
V gene: TRBV30; clone size: NA; CDR3 length: 14; D gene: NA; J gene: TRBJ2-3; CDR3 DNA: TGTGCCTGGAGCCCGGGGGTCAACACAGATACGCAGTATTTT; CDR3 protein: CAWSPGVNTDTQYF
V gene: TRBV30; clone size: few; CDR3 length: 14; D gene: NA; J gene: TRBJ2-7; CDR3 DNA: TGTGCCTGGAGTGTACAGGGCAGAACCTACGAGCAGTACTTC; CDR3 protein: CAWSVQGRTYEQYF
V gene: TRBV15; clone size: NA; CDR3 length: 17; D gene: NA; J gene: TRBJ1-1; CDR3 DNA: TGTGCCACCAGCAGAGAGCCCCGCACAGGAATGAACACTGAAGCTTTCTTT; CDR3 protein: CATSREPRTGMNTEAFF
V gene: TRBV15; clone size: NA; CDR3 length: 13; D gene: NA; J gene: TRBJ1-5; CDR3 DNA: TGTGCCACCAGCAGAGGAGGCAATCAGCCCCAGCATTTT; CDR3 protein: CATSRGGNQPQHF
V gene: TRBV6-1; clone size: NA; CDR3 length: 13; D gene: NA; J gene: TRBJ1-2; CDR3 DNA: TGTGCCAGCAGTCCCGGGATGGGCTATGGCTACACCTTC; CDR3 protein: CASSPGMGYGYTF